Shown below are 17 T cell receptor beta chains from a single sample sequenced in a study of cytomegalovirus exposure and HLA in healthy donors. 13 Jbeta primers and 60 Vbeta primers were used for the PCR. Libraries were prepared by immunoSEQ multiplex PCR; TCRdb keeps only in-frame clonotypes and omits some of them. In total, the table holds tens of thousands of clones. Input material: PBMCs. The receptors here all came from a woman in her twenties or thirties in good health and CMV-seronegative.

The rearrangement uses TRBV29-1 and TRBJ2-2; 10 nucleotides agree with TRBD1. Germline lookup yields CDR1 SQVTM and CDR2 ANQGSEA. Losses at the gene ends were 4 bases for V and 4 bases for J; bases not matched to a gene: 0. The CDR3 is 13 amino acids. This CDR3 is CSVGTGGTGELFF. CDR3 nucleotides: TGCAGCGTTGGGACAGGGGGCACCGGGGAGCTGTTTTTT.

Comment on this clone: The junction shows a germline mismatch at one end, possibly a read error. The gene calls are TRBV7-7 and TRBJ2-1; D is possibly TRBD2 (5 bases). CDR3 size: 15 residues. In germline, CDR1 is SSHAT, CDR2 FNYEAQ (reference sequence). CDR3 sequence (DNA): TGTGCTAGCAGCTTAGCGAGAACTTCCCCCAATGAGCAGTTCTTC. Translation gives CASSLARTSPNEQFF.

The chain uses TRBV7-9 and TRBJ1-3; D gene unclear. The CDR3 has 12 amino acids. The V and J ends lost 3 bases and 4 bases respectively, with 4 bases between them. Germline assignment: CDR1 SEHNR and CDR2 FQNEAQ (reference sequence). The CDR3 nucleotides read TGTGCCAGCAGCTTTCAAGGAAACACCATATATTTT. Translation gives CASSFQGNTIYF.

The rearrangement uses TRBV28 and TRBJ1-1; D unclear. Trimming removed 9 bases at V and 3 bases at J, with 11 bases between. The CDR3 sequence is 12 residues long. Germline CDR1 and CDR2: MDHEN and SYDVKM. CDR3: CARRADYTEAFF. CDR3 sequence (DNA): TGTGCCAGGCGGGCAGATTACACTGAAGCTTTCTTT. Looking up the rest from reference TRBV28 and TRBJ1-1 gives the full variable domain: DVKVTQSSRYLVKRTGEKVFLECVQDMDHENMFWYRQDPGLGLRLIYFSYDVKMKEKGDIPEGYSVSREKKERFSLILESASTNQTSMYLCARRADYTEAFFGQGTRLTVV.

The V and J genes are TRBV27 and TRBJ2-7; the match to TRBD1 covers 8 bases. Germline CDR1 is MNHEY and CDR2 is SMNVEV (reference sequence). The CDR3 is 15 amino acids. V lost 4 bases, J lost 2 bases, and 7 bases stayed unmatched. The CDR3 nucleotides read TGTGCCAGCAGTTACTACGGGACAGGACCCTACGAGCAGTACTTC. Translating it yields CASSYYGTGPYEQYF.

J is TRBJ2-7 and V is TRBV9, with D perhaps matching TRBD2 (6 bases). Germline CDR1 reads SGDLS; CDR2 reads YYNGEE. V was clipped by 0 bases and J by 2 bases, with 9 bases between them. This CDR3 has 14 amino acids. The CDR3 reads CASSVVAEPYEQYF. The CDR3 region has the DNA TGTGCCAGCAGCGTAGTAGCGGAACCCTACGAGCAGTACTTC.

The chain combines TRBV5-4 with TRBJ2-1; perhaps TRBD2 as D (6 bases). In germline, CDR1 is SGHNT, CDR2 YYREEE (reference sequence). This CDR3 has 14 amino acids. Trimming shortened V by 0 bases and J by 4 bases, and 8 bases separated the two germline ends. CDR3 amino acids: CASSLGGIYNEQFF. CDR3 sequence (DNA): TGTGCCAGCAGCTTGGGCGGGATTTACAATGAGCAGTTCTTC.

This sequence joins TRBV6-5 and TRBJ2-1, with a weak D call TRBD2 (5 bases). CDR1 and CDR2 from the germline V gene are MNHEY and SVGAGI. The CDR3 loop spans 12 amino acids. V lost 8 bases and J 11 bases, leaving 16 bases between the germline ends. This CDR3 is CASGGGYSKQFF. CDR3 bases: TGTGCCAGCGGAGGCGGGTATAGTAAGCAGTTCTTC.

This rearrangement joins TRBV30 to TRBJ1-2, with D possibly matching TRBD1 (6 bases). The CDR3 is made up of 13 amino acids. From germline, CDR1 is GTSNPN and CDR2 SVGIG (reference sequence). Trimming took 3 bases from V and 3 from J, leaving 11 bases between them. CDR3 coding DNA: TGTGCCTGGAGACTGGACAGTCACTATGGCTACACCTTC. Protein sequence: CAWRLDSHYGYTF.

The chain uses TRBV18 and TRBJ1-2; D unclear. This CDR3 has 11 amino acids. CDR1 is KGHSH and CDR2 is LQKENI in the germline V gene. The V and J ends lost 5 bases and 8 bases respectively, with 9 bases between them. The CDR3 loop is CASSGGGGYTF. The DNA of the CDR3 is TGTGCCAGCTCAGGAGGCGGCGGCTACACCTTC.

The chain has TRBV7-8 and TRBJ2-5, with D tentatively TRBD2 (6 bases). There are 16 residues in the CDR3. CDR1 is SGHVS and CDR2 is FQNEAQ in the germline V gene. Trimming pared 2 bases from V and 2 bases from J, leaving 15 bases between. The CDR3 here is CASSLTRERGQETQYF. In DNA, the CDR3 is TGTGCCAGCAGCTTAACCCGGGAGAGGGGACAAGAGACCCAGTACTTC.

The rearrangement uses TRBV4-2 and TRBJ2-5; tentatively, D is TRBD2 (6 bases). CDR1 and CDR2 from the germline V gene are LGHNA and YNFKEQ. The CDR3 spans 16 residues. Trimming removed 4 bases from V and 5 bases from J, with 20 bases in between. The CDR3 reads CASSRLGSGRQETQYF. In DNA form, the CDR3 reads TGTGCCAGCAGCCGTCTGGGGTCCGGGAGACAGGAGACCCAGTACTTC.

This chain connects TRBV28 to TRBJ2-7, with 10 bases lining up with TRBD1. Trimming removed 3 bases from V and 0 bases from J; junction bases left unmatched: 5. The CDR3 runs to 16 residues. Looked up from germline, CDR1 is MDHEN and CDR2 is SYDVKM. CDR3 residues: CASSLKGQGISYEQYF. CDR3 in DNA: TGTGCCAGCAGTTTGAAGGGACAGGGGATCTCCTACGAGCAGTACTTC.

The rearrangement uses TRBV9 and TRBJ1-2; tentatively, D is TRBD1 (5 bases). The CDR3 length is 15 residues. V was pared by 0 bases and J by 4 bases, with 13 bases between. The germline V gene encodes CDR1 SGDLS and CDR2 YYNGEE. CDR3 region: CASSVGGVSGYGYTF. In DNA, the CDR3 is TGTGCCAGCAGCGTAGGGGGCGTATCCGGCTATGGCTACACCTTC.

The CDR3 DNA is TGCGCCAGCAGCTTGGTTTCGACAGGGGGCGAGCAGTACTTC. Protein: CASSLVSTGGEQYF. The rearrangement joins TRBV5-1 to TRBJ2-7; 9 positions match TRBD1. CDR1 and CDR2 from the germline V gene are SGHRS and YFSETQ. The CDR3 has 14 residues. V gave up 0 bases and J gave up 6 bases; unmatched junction bases: 4.

The chain joins TRBV4-3 to TRBJ1-4; 9 nucleotides agree with TRBD1. Germline CDR1 LGHNA, CDR2 YSLEER. After removal of 2 bases from V and 7 bases from J, the junction contained 8 bases not matched to a gene. The CDR3 is made up of 16 amino acids. CDR3 loop: CASSQSTGGGGEKLFF. Here the CDR3 DNA reads TGCGCCAGCAGCCAATCCACAGGGGGCGGCGGTGAAAAACTGTTTTTT.

The gene calls are TRBV19 and TRBJ1-1, with D tentatively TRBD1 (6 bases). There are 16 residues in the CDR3. From germline, CDR1 is LNHDA and CDR2 SQIVND (reference sequence). V lost 2 bases, J lost 1 base, and 14 bases lay in between. DNA for the CDR3: TGTGCCAGTAGTATAAAGGCTGGGACACCGAACACTGAAGCTTTCTTT. It is translated as CASSIKAGTPNTEAFF.